This T cell receptor beta chain stems from a study of siplizumab effects on memory and regulatory T cells. Only in-frame clones appear in the TCRdb table, and some are missing; sequencing was by immunoSEQ multiplex PCR. The table shows about 50,000 clones, with approximately 93% occurring only once. The CDR3 is 13 residues long. Germline lookup yields CDR1 SGHAT and CDR2 FQNNGV. Trimming removed 3 bases from V and 5 bases from J, with 10 bases in between. Notes on the study in general: Under siplizumab, alloreactive sequences traced to unstimulated CD4+ memory cells were significantly reduced. The alloresponse seemed to draw substantially on naive T cells, which appeared more diverse than memory cells.

Remarks on this clone: Its antigen is undetermined.

This clonotype was sampled from a human donor in good health. The chain is built from TRBV11-2 and TRBJ2-5; D uncertain. Sequenced input: CD8+ T cells sorted from blood. CDR3: CASSLSVGETQYF. The CDR3 coding sequence is TGTGCCAGCAGCTTGTCCGTGGGGGAGACCCAGTACTTC.